The clone carrying this T cell receptor (beta chain) turned up a few times. Its antigen is unidentified. The junction had 6 bases not matched to a gene; V was cut back by 11 bases and J by 0 bases. CDR3 length: 15 amino acids. Germline V lookup: CDR1 SGHVS, CDR2 FNYEAQ. TCRdb processed the 5' RACE reads anew with MiXCR; each CDR3 protein has one entry. The sample records 35,000 to 50,000 distinct CDR3 sequences, about 20% being singletons. Study results and caveats: The larger cohort examined one V-J beta rearrangement, not whole repertoires. Tumor memory CD4+ T cell TCR gene usage was found to cluster with blood and lymph node memory CD4+ cells and with lymph node naive CD4+ cells.

Treg sorting used a CD4+CD25+CD127-/low gate. The source of this sequence is a female donor with breast cancer. This chain connects TRBV7-6 to TRBJ2-6, with TRBD1 matching over 8 bases. The sequencing sample was made of Tregs sorted from blood. As DNA, the CDR3 is TGTGCCTCGGGACAGGATAGCTCTGGGGCCAACGTCCTGACTTTC. Translation gives CASGQDSSGANVLTF.